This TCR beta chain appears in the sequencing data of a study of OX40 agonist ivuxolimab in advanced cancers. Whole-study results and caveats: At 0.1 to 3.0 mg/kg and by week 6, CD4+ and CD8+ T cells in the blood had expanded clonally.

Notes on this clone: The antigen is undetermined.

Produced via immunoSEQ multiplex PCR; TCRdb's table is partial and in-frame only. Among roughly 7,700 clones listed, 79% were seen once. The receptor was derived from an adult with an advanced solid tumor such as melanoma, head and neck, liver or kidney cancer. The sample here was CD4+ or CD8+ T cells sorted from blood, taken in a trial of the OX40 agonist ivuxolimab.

DNA of the CDR3: TGTGCCAGTAGGGGGACCTCTGGAAACACCATATATTTT. It yields the protein CASRGTSGNTIYF. The J gene is TRBJ1-3, the V gene TRBV19; a possible D gene is TRBD1 (5 bases). The CDR3 runs 13 residues. Germline values: CDR1 LNHDA, CDR2 SQIVND (reference sequence). Trimming cost V 6 bases and J 0 bases, with 6 bases left between them. The full variable domain, its missing parts supplied by reference TRBV19 and TRBJ1-3, is DGGITQSPKYLFRKEGQNVTLSCEQNLNHDAMYWYRQDPGQGLRLIYYSQIVNDFQKGDIAEGYSVSREKKESFPLTVTSAQKNPTAFYLCASRGTSGNTIYFGEGSWLTVV.